This is a list of T cell receptor beta chains from one sample in a study of T cell changes during pregnancy in multiple sclerosis. This table comes from immunoSEQ multiplex PCR, and its TCRdb copy is limited to in-frame clones, with some not included. The sample has 70,000 to 100,000 clones, around 93% seen once. The material was peripheral blood, obtained in the third trimester of pregnancy. The receptors come from a female donor in good health, enrolled as a control in a pregnancy study. Both conserved end residues are part of each CDR3. Each record gives: D gene, CDR3 length, V gene, J gene, clone size, CDR3 protein, CDR3 DNA. A D gene is named only where the DNA matches it firmly. Expanded clones are given a class, and other clones once, few, many or no size at all.

>TRBD1|17|TRBV19|TRBJ1-3|NA
CASSAPGQLISGNTIYF
TGTGCCAGTAGTGCTCCGGGACAGTTAATCTCTGGAAACACCATATATTTT
>TRBD2|16|TRBV9|TRBJ2-3|NA
CASSVDVAGLTDTQYF
TGTGCCAGCAGCGTAGATGTAGCGGGGCTCACAGATACGCAGTATTTT
>NA|13|TRBV28|TRBJ1-4|NA
CASRQGGNEKLFF
TGTGCCAGCAGGCAGGGCGGTAATGAAAAACTGTTTTTT
>NA|15|TRBV21-1|TRBJ1-2|NA
CASSYTGGESYGYTF
TGTGCCAGCAGCTACACAGGGGGCGAGAGCTATGGCTACACCTTC
>TRBD2|15|TRBV13|TRBJ2-3|NA
CASSDGLAGTDTQYF
TGTGCCAGCAGCGACGGACTAGCCGGGACAGATACGCAGTATTTT
>NA|15|TRBV9|TRBJ1-5|NA
CASSAGGRSNQPQHF
TGTGCCAGCAGCGCCGGGGGACGTAGCAATCAGCCCCAGCATTTT
>NA|15|TRBV5-1|TRBJ2-3|NA
CASSLAGGGTDTQYF
TGCGCCAGCAGCTTGGCCGGCGGGGGCACAGATACGCAGTATTTT
>NA|15|TRBV5-4|TRBJ1-2|NA
CASSLGREYFYGYTF
TGTGCCAGCAGCCTCGGGAGAGAATATTTCTATGGCTACACCTTC
>NA|11|TRBV5-1|TRBJ2-1|NA
CASSLAREQFF
TGCGCCAGCAGCTTGGCGAGGGAGCAGTTCTTC
>NA|14|TRBV5-1|TRBJ2-3|NA
CASSLSGSTDTQYF
TGCGCCAGCAGCTTATCGGGGAGCACAGATACGCAGTATTTT
>NA|15|TRBV27|TRBJ2-3|NA
CASSLQGRSTDTQYF
TGTGCCAGCAGTCTACAGGGACGGAGCACAGATACGCAGTATTTT
>TRBD1|12|TRBV19|TRBJ1-4|NA
CASGQGREKLFF
TGTGCCAGCGGACAGGGTCGGGAAAAACTGTTTTTT
>TRBD1|17|TRBV11-2|TRBJ2-5|NA
CASSLLGQGISQETQYF
TGTGCCAGCAGCTTATTAGGACAGGGGATTTCCCAAGAGACCCAGTACTTC
>TRBD2|17|TRBV15|TRBJ2-3|NA
CATSRTLAGVGTDTQYF
TGTGCCACCAGCAGGACATTAGCGGGAGTGGGAACAGATACGCAGTATTTT
>NA|22|TRBV19|TRBJ2-1|NA
CASSIALWDRGRAGGPSNEQFF
TGTGCCAGTAGTATAGCACTCTGGGACAGGGGGAGAGCGGGAGGGCCATCCAATGAGCAGTTCTTC
>NA|14|TRBV30|TRBJ2-4|few
CAWTTSVAKNIQYF
TGTGCCTGGACCACAAGCGTAGCCAAAAACATTCAGTACTTC
>TRBD2|15|TRBV6-5|TRBJ2-5|NA
CASSKLAGGPQAQYF
TGTGCCAGCAGTAAATTAGCGGGAGGACCCCAGGCCCAGTACTTC
>NA|14|TRBV7-9|TRBJ2-3|NA
CASSRLIATDTQYF
TGTGCCAGCAGCCGCCTGATAGCAACAGATACGCAGTATTTT
>NA|17|TRBV7-2|TRBJ2-6|NA
CASSLQVQSSGANVLTF
TGTGCCAGCAGCTTACAGGTTCAGAGCTCTGGGGCCAACGTCCTGACTTTC
>TRBD1|14|TRBV19|TRBJ2-7|NA
CATSGRDRGNEQYF
TGTGCCACTTCTGGGAGGGACAGGGGCAACGAGCAGTACTTC
>TRBD1|17|TRBV28|TRBJ2-3|NA
CASSLPLTGTTTDTQYF
TGTGCCAGCAGTTTACCCCTGACAGGGACCACCACAGATACGCAGTATTTT
>NA|15|TRBV5-1|TRBJ2-2|NA
CASSLEQVNTGELFF
TGCGCCAGCAGCTTGGAACAGGTGAACACCGGGGAGCTGTTTTTT
>NA|17|TRBV6-1|TRBJ1-5|NA
CASSEVMGAGGDQPQHF
TGTGCCAGCAGTGAAGTTATGGGTGCGGGAGGGGATCAGCCCCAGCATTTT
>TRBD2|18|TRBV5-1|TRBJ2-3|NA
CASSLGGLAGGITDTQYF
TGCGCCAGCAGCTTGGGGGGACTAGCGGGAGGGATCACAGATACGCAGTATTTT
>NA|16|TRBV7-8|TRBJ2-1|NA
CASSPLGGLSGNEQFF
TGTGCCAGCAGCCCACTAGGAGGACTAAGCGGCAATGAGCAGTTCTTC
>NA|15|TRBV7-9|TRBJ2-1|NA
CASSSGLTNPGEQFF
TGTGCCAGCAGCTCTGGACTGACAAATCCCGGTGAGCAGTTCTTC
>NA|14|TRBV5-1|TRBJ2-5|NA
CASSPVSDQETQYF
TGCGCCAGCAGCCCTGTTAGTGACCAAGAGACCCAGTACTTC
>TRBD2|14|TRBV4-2|TRBJ2-1|NA
CASSQEPRTSGLFF
TGTGCCAGCAGCCAAGAGCCCCGGACTAGCGGGTTGTTCTTC
>NA|14|TRBV5-1|TRBJ1-3|NA
CASSPDSFGNTIYF
TGCGCCAGCAGCCCGGACAGCTTCGGAAACACCATATATTTT
>NA|12|TRBV7-9|TRBJ1-1|NA
CASNRGLAEAFF
TGTGCCAGCAACCGGGGTTTGGCTGAAGCTTTCTTT
>NA|12|TRBV19|TRBJ1-5|once
CASSWENQPQHF
TGTGCCAGTAGTTGGGAGAATCAGCCCCAGCATTTT
>NA|14|TRBV19|TRBJ1-5|NA
CASSMRHPDQPQHF
TGTGCCAGTAGTATGAGACACCCCGATCAGCCCCAGCATTTT
>TRBD1|17|TRBV28|TRBJ1-5|NA
CASSPGQGGRSNQPQHF
TGTGCCAGCAGTCCAGGACAGGGCGGCCGTAGCAATCAGCCCCAGCATTTT
>NA|15|TRBV4-1|TRBJ2-3|NA
CASSLRQGGPDTQYF
TGCGCCAGCAGCCTTCGGCAGGGGGGCCCAGATACGCAGTATTTT
>TRBD2|15|TRBV6-1|TRBJ2-5|once
CASTPKAGGQETQYF
TGTGCCAGCACCCCGAAGGCGGGAGGCCAAGAGACCCAGTACTTC
>NA|15|TRBV27|TRBJ2-7|NA
CASSPIGRGSYEQYF
TGTGCCAGCAGTCCTATCGGCAGGGGATCCTACGAGCAGTACTTC